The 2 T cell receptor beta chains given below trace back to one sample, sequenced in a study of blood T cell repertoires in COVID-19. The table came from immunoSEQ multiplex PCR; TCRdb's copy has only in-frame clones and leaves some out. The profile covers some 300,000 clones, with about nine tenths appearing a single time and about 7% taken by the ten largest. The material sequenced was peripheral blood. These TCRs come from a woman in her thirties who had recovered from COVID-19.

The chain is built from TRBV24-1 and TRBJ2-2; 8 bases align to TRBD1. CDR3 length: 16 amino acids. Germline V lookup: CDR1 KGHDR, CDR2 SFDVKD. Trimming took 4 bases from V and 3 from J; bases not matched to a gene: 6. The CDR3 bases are TGTGCCACCAGTGACCAAGGACAGGGCCACACCGGGGAGCTGTTTTTT. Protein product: CATSDQGQGHTGELFF.

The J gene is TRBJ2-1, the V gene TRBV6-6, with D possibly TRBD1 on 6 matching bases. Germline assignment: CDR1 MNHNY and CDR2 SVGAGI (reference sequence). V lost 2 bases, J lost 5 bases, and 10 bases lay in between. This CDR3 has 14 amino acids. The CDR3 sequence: CASSYTGSNNEQFF. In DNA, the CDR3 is TGTGCCAGCAGTTACACAGGGTCGAACAATGAGCAGTTCTTC.